The rows below give T cell receptor beta chains drawn from one sample of a study of T cells in pancreatic ductal adenocarcinoma. Profiled with immunoSEQ multiplex PCR; TCRdb holds only in-frame clones, not every one. There are roughly 100,000 clones in the sample; 90% to 95% occur only once, and under 3.5% lies in the top ten. Sequences were obtained from PBMCs. The source is a human donor with pancreatic ductal adenocarcinoma. The CDR3 runs from the conserved cysteine through the conserved F or W. D genes are given only for firm matches. The size field is filled for only some rows; it gives once, few, many or a size class.

v_gene	d_gene	abundance	j_gene	CDR3nt	CDR3aa
TRBV7-7	NA	NA	TRBJ2-5	TGTGCCAGCAGCCCAAACCAAGAGACCCAGTACTTC	CASSPNQETQYF
TRBV10-3	NA	NA	TRBJ2-7	TGTGCCATCAGTGAGGCTCTAGGACAGCGAAACTCCTACGAGCAGTACTTC	CAISEALGQRNSYEQYF
TRBV11-2	NA	NA	TRBJ1-1	TGTGCCAGCAGCTTAGAGACCAGGGGATATACTGAAGCTTTCTTT	CASSLETRGYTEAFF
TRBV11-2	TRBD2	NA	TRBJ2-3	TGTGCCAGCAGCTCGCCGACTAGCGTTACGCAGTATTTT	CASSSPTSVTQYF
TRBV28	TRBD1	NA	TRBJ1-4	TGTGCCAGCAGTACGGGACAGATTAATGAAAAACTGTTTTTT	CASSTGQINEKLFF
TRBV28	NA	few	TRBJ1-1	TGTGCCAGCCTCCGCGGGAACACTGAAGCTTTCTTT	CASLRGNTEAFF
TRBV28	TRBD1	NA	TRBJ1-1	TGTGCCAGCAGTTCAGGGGGCTGGAACACTGAAGCTTTCTTT	CASSSGGWNTEAFF
TRBV5-6	TRBD1	once	TRBJ2-2	TGTGCCAGCAGCCGTTTCGGGACAGATATGGGCGGGGAGCTGTTTTTT	CASSRFGTDMGGELFF
TRBV4-2	TRBD1	NA	TRBJ2-5	TGTGCCAGCAGCCCCGTCTTAGGGGGCGAAGAGACCCAGTACTTC	CASSPVLGGEETQYF
TRBV7-9	NA	once	TRBJ2-7	TGTGCCAGCAGCTTAGGGGCGCAAGAGCAGTACTTC	CASSLGAQEQYF
TRBV11-2	TRBD1	NA	TRBJ1-1	TGTGCCAGCAGCCCAGACAGGGCCGAAGCTTTCTTT	CASSPDRAEAFF
TRBV4-1	NA	NA	TRBJ2-7	TGCGCCAGCAGCCAAGATTGGGCAGCCACTTACGAGCAGTACTTC	CASSQDWAATYEQYF
TRBV28	NA	NA	TRBJ2-6	TGTGCCAGCAGTTTGCAGGGTCCGGGGGCCAACGTCCTGACTTTC	CASSLQGPGANVLTF
TRBV2	NA	NA	TRBJ1-2	TGTGCCAGCAGTCTCCTTGTGGGCTACACCTTC	CASSLLVGYTF
TRBV5-4	NA	NA	TRBJ2-3	TGTGCCAGCAGCTCGATGATGACTCCCCCCGGAGATACGCAGTATTTT	CASSSMMTPPGDTQYF
TRBV7-3	TRBD2	NA	TRBJ2-2	TGTGCCAGCAGCGGGACTAGCGGGATTACCGGGGAGCTGTTTTTT	CASSGTSGITGELFF
TRBV5-1	TRBD2	NA	TRBJ2-3	TGCGCCAGCAGCTTGGGTGCTAGCGGGGGCACAGATACGCAGTATTTT	CASSLGASGGTDTQYF
TRBV19	NA	NA	TRBJ2-3	TGTGCCAGTAGTATCATGGTCGGTAGCACAGATACGCAGTATTTT	CASSIMVGSTDTQYF
TRBV7-9	TRBD2	NA	TRBJ2-1	TGTGCCAGCAGCCCCGTTAGCGGGAGCGCGTTCTTC	CASSPVSGSAFF
TRBV28	TRBD1	NA	TRBJ1-2	TGTGCCAGCAGTCTAACTACAGGGGTTGGTGGCTACACCTTC	CASSLTTGVGGYTF
TRBV28	TRBD2	once	TRBJ2-1	TGTGCCAGCGGCCTAGCGGGATCCTACAATGAGCAGTTCTTC	CASGLAGSYNEQFF